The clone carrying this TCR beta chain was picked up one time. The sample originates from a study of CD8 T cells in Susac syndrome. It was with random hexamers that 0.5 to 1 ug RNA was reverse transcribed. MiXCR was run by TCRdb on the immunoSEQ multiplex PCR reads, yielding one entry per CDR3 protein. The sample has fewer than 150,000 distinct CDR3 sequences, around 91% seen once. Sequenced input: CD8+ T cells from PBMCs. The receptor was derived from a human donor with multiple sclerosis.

In DNA, the CDR3 is TGTGCCAGCAGTTCCGGGACACACTATGGCTACACCTTC. This gives the protein CASSSGTHYGYTF. The chain has TRBV27 and TRBJ1-2; tentatively, D is TRBD1 (6 bases). Germline assignment: CDR1 MNHEY and CDR2 SMNVEV (reference sequence). V lost 4 bases to trimming and J lost 3 bases, with 9 bases between them. The CDR3 spans 13 residues.